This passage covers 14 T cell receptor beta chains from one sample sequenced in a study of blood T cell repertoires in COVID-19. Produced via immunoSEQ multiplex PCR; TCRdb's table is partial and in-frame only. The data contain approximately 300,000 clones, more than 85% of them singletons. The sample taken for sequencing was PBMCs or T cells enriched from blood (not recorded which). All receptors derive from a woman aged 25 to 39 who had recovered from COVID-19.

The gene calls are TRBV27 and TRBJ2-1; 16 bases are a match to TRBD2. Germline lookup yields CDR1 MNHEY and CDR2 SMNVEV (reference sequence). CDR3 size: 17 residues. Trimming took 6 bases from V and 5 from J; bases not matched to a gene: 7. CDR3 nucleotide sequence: TGTGCCAGCAGCCGTGAGGGACTAGCGGGGGGGGACAATGAGCAGTTCTTC. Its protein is CASSREGLAGGDNEQFF.

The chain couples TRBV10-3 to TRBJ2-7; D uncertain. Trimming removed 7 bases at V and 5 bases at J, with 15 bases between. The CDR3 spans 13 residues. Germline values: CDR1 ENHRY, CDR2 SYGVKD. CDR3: CAITSPPSDEQYF. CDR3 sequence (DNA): TGTGCCATCACCTCTCCCCCCTCGGACGAGCAGTACTTC.

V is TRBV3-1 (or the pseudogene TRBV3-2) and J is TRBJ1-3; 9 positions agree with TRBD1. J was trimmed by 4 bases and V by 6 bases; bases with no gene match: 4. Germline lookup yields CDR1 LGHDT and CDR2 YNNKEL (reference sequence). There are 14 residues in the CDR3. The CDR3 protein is CASSQQGAGNTIYF. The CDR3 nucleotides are TGTGCCAGCAGTCAACAGGGGGCCGGAAACACCATATATTTT.

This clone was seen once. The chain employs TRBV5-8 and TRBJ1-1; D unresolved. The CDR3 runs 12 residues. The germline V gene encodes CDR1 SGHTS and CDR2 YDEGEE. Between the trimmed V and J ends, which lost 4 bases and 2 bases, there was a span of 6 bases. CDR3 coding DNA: TGTGCCAGCAGCCCCCTTAACACTGAAGCTTTCTTT. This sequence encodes CASSPLNTEAFF.

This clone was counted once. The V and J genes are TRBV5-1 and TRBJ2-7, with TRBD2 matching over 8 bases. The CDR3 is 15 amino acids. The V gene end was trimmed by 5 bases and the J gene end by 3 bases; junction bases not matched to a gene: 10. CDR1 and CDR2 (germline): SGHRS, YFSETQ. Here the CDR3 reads CASRETSAWGYEQYF. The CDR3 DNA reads TGCGCCAGCAGGGAGACTAGCGCCTGGGGCTACGAGCAGTACTTC.

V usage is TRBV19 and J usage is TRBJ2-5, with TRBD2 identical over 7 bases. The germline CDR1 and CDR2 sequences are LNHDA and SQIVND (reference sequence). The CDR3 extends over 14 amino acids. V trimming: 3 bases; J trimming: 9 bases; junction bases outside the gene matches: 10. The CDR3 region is CASSIGTGGGSQYF. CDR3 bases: TGTGCCAGTAGTATTGGAACGGGGGGTGGGTCCCAGTACTTC.

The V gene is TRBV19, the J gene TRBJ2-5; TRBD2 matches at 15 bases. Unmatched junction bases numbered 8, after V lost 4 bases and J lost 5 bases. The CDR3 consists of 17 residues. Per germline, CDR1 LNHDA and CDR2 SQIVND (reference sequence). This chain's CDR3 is CASSRTGLAGGGETQYF. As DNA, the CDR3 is TGTGCCAGTAGTAGAACGGGACTAGCGGGGGGCGGGGAGACCCAGTACTTC. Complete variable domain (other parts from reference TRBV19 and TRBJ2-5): DGGITQSPKYLFRKEGQNVTLSCEQNLNHDAMYWYRQDPGQGLRLIYYSQIVNDFQKGDIAEGYSVSREKKESFPLTVTSAQKNPTAFYLCASSRTGLAGGGETQYFGPGTRLLVL.

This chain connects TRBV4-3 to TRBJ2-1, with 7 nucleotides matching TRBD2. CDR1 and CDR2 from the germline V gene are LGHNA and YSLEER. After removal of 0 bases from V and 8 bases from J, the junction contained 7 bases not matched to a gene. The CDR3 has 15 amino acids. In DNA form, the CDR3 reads TGCGCCAGCAGCCAAGATCTTGCGGGAGAGTATGAGCAGTTCTTC. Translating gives CASSQDLAGEYEQFF.

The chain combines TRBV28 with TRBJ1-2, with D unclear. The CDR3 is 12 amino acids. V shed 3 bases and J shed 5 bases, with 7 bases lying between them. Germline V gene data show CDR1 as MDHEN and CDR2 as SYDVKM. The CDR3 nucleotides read TGTGCCAGCAGTTTCTCGGGGTATGGCTACACCTTC. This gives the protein CASSFSGYGYTF.

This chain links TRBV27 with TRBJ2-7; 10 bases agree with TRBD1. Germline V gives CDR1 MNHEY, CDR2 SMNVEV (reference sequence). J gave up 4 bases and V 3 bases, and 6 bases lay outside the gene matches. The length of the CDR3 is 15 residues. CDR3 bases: TGTGCCAGCAGTTTTCGCGGGGACAGGGGTTACGAGCAGTACTTC. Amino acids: CASSFRGDRGYEQYF.

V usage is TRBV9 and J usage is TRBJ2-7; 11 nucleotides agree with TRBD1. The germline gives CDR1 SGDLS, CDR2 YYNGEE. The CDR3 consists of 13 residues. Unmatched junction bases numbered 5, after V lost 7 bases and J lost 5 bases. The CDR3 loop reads CASSGTGGNEQYF. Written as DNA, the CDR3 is TGTGCCAGCTCTGGGACAGGGGGTAACGAGCAGTACTTC.

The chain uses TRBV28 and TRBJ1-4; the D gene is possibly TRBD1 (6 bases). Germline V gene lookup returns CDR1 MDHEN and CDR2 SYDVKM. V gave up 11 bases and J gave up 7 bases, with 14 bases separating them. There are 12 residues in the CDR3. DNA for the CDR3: TGTGCCGGGAGGGGGGCCGGTGAAAAACTGTTTTTT. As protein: CAGRGAGEKLFF.

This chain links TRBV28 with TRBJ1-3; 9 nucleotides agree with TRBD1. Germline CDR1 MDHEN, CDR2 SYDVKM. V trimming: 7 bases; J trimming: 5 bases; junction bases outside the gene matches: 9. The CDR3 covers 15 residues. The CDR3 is CASTTGDRDRNTIYF. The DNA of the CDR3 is TGTGCCAGCACCACTGGGGACAGGGATCGAAACACCATATATTTT.

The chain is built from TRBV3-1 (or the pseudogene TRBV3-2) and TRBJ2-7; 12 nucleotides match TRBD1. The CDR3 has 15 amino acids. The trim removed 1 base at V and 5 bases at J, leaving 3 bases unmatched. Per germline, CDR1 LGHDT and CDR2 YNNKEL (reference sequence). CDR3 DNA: TGTGCCAGCAGCCAAGTCGGGACAGGGGGCCACGAGCAGTACTTC. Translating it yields CASSQVGTGGHEQYF.